This T cell receptor (beta chain) was obtained from a study of T cells in Graves' hyperthyroidism and ophthalmopathy. Diagnostic decisions used clinical symptoms, serum thyroxine and TRAb, thyroid ultrasound and orbital computed tomography. Notes on the study in general: Among clonotypes expanded in thyroid above 0.001, most were also found in blood. Ophthalmopathy was told apart from stable hyperthyroidism by a 13 V-J model.

As to this clonotype: Its antigen is not identified.

Using RNA transcripts as the source, TCR beta CDR3 regions were amplified. The HTBI primer set was used in a first-round RT-PCR of the TCR CDR3. TCRdb used MiXCR to reprocess the multiplex PCR reads, holding one entry per CDR3 protein. Of nearly 250,000 distinct CDR3 sequences in the sample, roughly 15% were seen once. The sequenced sample consisted of blood. The TCR comes from a woman aged 18 to 35 with Graves' ophthalmopathy.

The CDR3 loop reads CSAREGLAGVNEQFF. The CDR3 DNA follows: TGCAGTGCTAGAGAGGGACTAGCGGGAGTCAATGAGCAGTTCTTC. The chain is built from TRBV20-1 and TRBJ2-1; TRBD2 agrees at 14 bases. This CDR3 has 15 residues. Trimming cost V 0 bases and J 6 bases; bases outside gene matches: 1. Germline V gives CDR1 DFQATT, CDR2 SNEGSKA (reference sequence).